These T cell receptor beta chains were read from a single sample in a study of blood T cell repertoires in COVID-19. Assay used: immunoSEQ multiplex PCR; TCRdb lists only in-frame clones, some missing. The data hold about 210,000 clones, with around 85% observed a single time. The source material was peripheral blood. The origin of the receptors is a woman between 65 and 79 years old with COVID-19, enrolled during active disease. Both conserved end residues are part of each CDR3. D genes are given only for firm matches. Clone size is not always given. Where it is, it says once, few, many or a class for expanded clones.

V	length	D	J	size	DNA	CDR3
TRBV25-1	16	TRBD1	TRBJ2-5	-	TGTGCCAGCAGCCTATCCCGGACAGGGGGAGCGGAGACCCAGTACTTC	CASSLSRTGGAETQYF
TRBV28	15	TRBD2	TRBJ2-7	-	TGTGCCAGCAGTATCCCGGGAGGATTCCCTTACGAGCAGTACTTC	CASSIPGGFPYEQYF
TRBV3-1/TRBV3-2	16	-	TRBJ1-3	-	TGTGCCAGCAGCCAGGCGTCGGCGGGAGACGGAAACACCATATATTTT	CASSQASAGDGNTIYF
TRBV6-5	14	-	TRBJ1-4	-	TGTGCCAGCAGTATACAGGGAACTAATGAAAAACTGTTTTTT	CASSIQGTNEKLFF
TRBV10-3	13	TRBD1	TRBJ2-1	-	TGTGCCATCAGTTTCGGACAGGGCAATGAGCAGTTCTTC	CAISFGQGNEQFF
TRBV5-5	14	-	TRBJ1-5	-	TGTGCCAGCAGCCCATACAGGGAAAATCAGCCCCAGCATTTT	CASSPYRENQPQHF
TRBV3-1/TRBV3-2	15	-	TRBJ2-1	-	TGTGCCAGCAGCCAAGAAAATTTGGGGAGCTATGAGCAGTTCTTC	CASSQENLGSYEQFF
TRBV11-3	14	TRBD1	TRBJ2-3	-	TGTGCCACCTCGTTGATAGGGGGCCGTGATACGCAGTATTTT	CATSLIGGRDTQYF
TRBV19	17	TRBD1	TRBJ1-3	few	TGTGCCAGTAGTAAGGACAGGGGGCCTCCCTCTGGAAACACCATATATTTT	CASSKDRGPPSGNTIYF
TRBV24-1	14	-	TRBJ2-3	-	TGTGCCACCAGTGATCCGCTGGGGGGAGATACGCAGTATTTT	CATSDPLGGDTQYF
TRBV18	15	-	TRBJ1-1	-	TGTGCCAGCTCACCACCGACCGGCGGGGGCACTGAAGCTTTCTTT	CASSPPTGGGTEAFF
TRBV5-4	16	-	TRBJ2-3	-	TGTGCCAGCAGCAGGCGGGTCGGGATTAGCACAGATACGCAGTATTTT	CASSRRVGISTDTQYF
TRBV3-1/TRBV3-2	14	-	TRBJ1-2	once	TGTGCCAGCAGCCCAGAGGGCGCGCCGGGGGGCTACACCTTC	CASSPEGAPGGYTF